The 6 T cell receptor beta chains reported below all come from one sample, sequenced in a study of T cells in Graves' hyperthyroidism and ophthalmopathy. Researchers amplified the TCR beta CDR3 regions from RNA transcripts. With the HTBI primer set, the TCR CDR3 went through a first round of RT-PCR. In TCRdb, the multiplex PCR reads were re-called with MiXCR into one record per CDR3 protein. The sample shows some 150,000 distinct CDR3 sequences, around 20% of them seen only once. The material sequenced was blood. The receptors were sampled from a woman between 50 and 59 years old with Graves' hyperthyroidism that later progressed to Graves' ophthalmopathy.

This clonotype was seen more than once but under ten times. The CDR3 here is CATSRDLELGTEAFF. As DNA, the CDR3 is TGTGCCACCAGCAGAGATCTAGAGTTGGGCACTGAAGCTTTCTTT. The rearrangement joins TRBV15 to TRBJ1-1; D is undetermined. Germline V gene sequence: CDR1 LNHNV, CDR2 YYDKDF (reference sequence). V lost 0 bases to trimming and J lost 4 bases, with 12 bases between them. This CDR3 is 15 amino acids long.

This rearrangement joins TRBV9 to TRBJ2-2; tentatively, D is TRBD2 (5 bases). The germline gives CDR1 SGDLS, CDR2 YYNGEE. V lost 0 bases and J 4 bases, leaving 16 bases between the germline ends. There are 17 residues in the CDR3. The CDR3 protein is CASSVVPRLAPTGELFF. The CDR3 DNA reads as TGTGCCAGCAGCGTAGTTCCCCGCCTAGCACCCACCGGGGAGCTGTTTTTT.

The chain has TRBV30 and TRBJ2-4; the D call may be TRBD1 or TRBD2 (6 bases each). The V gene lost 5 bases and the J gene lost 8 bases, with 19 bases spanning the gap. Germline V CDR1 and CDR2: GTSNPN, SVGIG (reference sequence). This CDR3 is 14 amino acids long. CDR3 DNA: TGTGCCTGGGCCCCCCGGGGGCGGCAGGACATTCAGTACTTC. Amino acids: CAWAPRGRQDIQYF.

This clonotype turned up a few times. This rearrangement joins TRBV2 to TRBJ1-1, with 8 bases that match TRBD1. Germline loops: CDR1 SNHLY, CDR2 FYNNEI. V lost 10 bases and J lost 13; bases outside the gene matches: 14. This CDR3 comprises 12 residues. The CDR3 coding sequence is TGTGCCACCCACCCGGGGGCAGGGGGCGTTTTCTTT. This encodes CATHPGAGGVFF.

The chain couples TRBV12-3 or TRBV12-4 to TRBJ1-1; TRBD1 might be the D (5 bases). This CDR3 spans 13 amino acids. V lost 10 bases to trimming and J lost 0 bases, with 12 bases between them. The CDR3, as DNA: TGTGCCACCAGAGGACAAATGAACACTGAAGCTTTCTTT. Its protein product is CATRGQMNTEAFF.

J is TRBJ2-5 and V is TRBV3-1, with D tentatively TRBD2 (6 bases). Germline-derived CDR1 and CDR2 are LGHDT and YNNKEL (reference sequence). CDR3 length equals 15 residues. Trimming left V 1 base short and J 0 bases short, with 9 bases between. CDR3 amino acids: CASSQVGRYQETQYF. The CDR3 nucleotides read TGTGCCAGCAGCCAAGTGGGGAGGTACCAAGAGACCCAGTACTTC.